A single sample gave rise to the 25 T cell receptor beta chains below, sequenced in a study of T cells in Graves' hyperthyroidism and ophthalmopathy. It was RNA transcripts that yielded the amplified TCR beta CDR3 regions. HTBI primers were used for first-round RT-PCR of the TCR CDR3. From the multiplex PCR reads, TCRdb called clonotypes with MiXCR, one entry per CDR3 protein. Among 300,000 to 400,000 distinct CDR3 sequences, 18% were seen once, and the ten largest hold around 50%. Source material: blood. These receptors all stem from a woman aged 50 to 60 with Graves' hyperthyroidism.

This clonotype was seen at least ten times. V and J are TRBV29-1 and TRBJ2-1; 9 nucleotides line up with TRBD2. Germline loops: CDR1 SQVTM, CDR2 ANQGSEA. With 4 bases clipped from V and 4 bases from J, the junction kept 5 bases outside the gene matches. CDR3 length: 14 residues. The CDR3 here is CSVGASGDYNEQFF. CDR3 coding DNA: TGCAGCGTTGGGGCTAGCGGGGATTACAATGAGCAGTTCTTC.

In this sample, this clonotype turned up many times. CDR3 residues: CASSSLGEANYGYTF. The CDR3, as DNA: TGTGCCAGCAGTTCCCTCGGGGAAGCTAACTATGGCTACACCTTC. This chain uses TRBV27 with TRBJ1-2; D gene ambiguous. This CDR3 contains 15 residues. The germline V and J ends were trimmed by 4 bases and 0 bases, with 12 bases remaining between them. Germline CDR1 reads MNHEY; CDR2 reads SMNVEV (reference sequence).

This chain connects TRBV20-1 to TRBJ1-2; D ambiguous. The CDR3 spans 12 residues. CDR1 is DFQATT and CDR2 is SNEGSKA in the germline V gene (reference sequence). Trimming cost V 3 bases and J 1 base, with 6 bases left between them. CDR3 bases: TGCAGTGCTAGCGTCAGTAACTATGGCTACACCTTC. Translating gives CSASVSNYGYTF.

The V gene is TRBV5-1, the J gene TRBJ2-7; 13 bases are a match to TRBD2. V gave up 3 bases and J gave up 4 bases; unmatched junction bases: 7. CDR1 and CDR2 (germline): SGHRS, YFSETQ. The CDR3 contains 16 residues. CDR3 DNA: TGCGCCAGCAGCTCTCGGACTAGCGGGGGAGCTTACGAGCAGTACGTC. This codes for CASSSRTSGGAYEQYV.

This clonotype has a handful of counts. CDR3 region: CATSRDRGSETYEQYF. DNA of the CDR3: TGTGCCACCAGCAGAGATCGGGGGAGTGAAACCTACGAGCAGTACTTC. The genes are TRBV15 and TRBJ2-7; maybe TRBD2 (6 bases). The CDR3 extends over 16 amino acids. Between the trimmed V and J ends, which lost 0 bases and 2 bases, there was a span of 14 bases. CDR1 is LNHNV and CDR2 is YYDKDF in the germline V gene (reference sequence).

A few counts support this clonotype. The V gene is TRBV28, the J gene TRBJ1-1; unclear D gene. V was trimmed by 6 bases and J by 11 bases, leaving 13 bases between them. CDR1 and CDR2 (germline): MDHEN, SYDVKM. CDR3 length: 11 residues. The CDR3 loop is CASSSQARAFF. The DNA of the CDR3 is TGTGCCAGCAGCTCCCAAGCTAGGGCTTTCTTT.

The chain combines TRBV9 with TRBJ1-6; D perhaps matches TRBD1 (5 bases). CDR1 is SGDLS, CDR2 YYNGEE, per germline. The CDR3 runs 15 residues. V gave up 4 bases and J gave up 7 bases, with 15 bases separating them. This CDR3 is CASSTRAGTNSPLHF. For the CDR3, the DNA is TGTGCCAGCAGCACCCGTGCAGGGACCAATTCACCCCTCCACTTT.

This clonotype was seen once. This chain's CDR3 is CASTKDRGRGGEKLFF. The CDR3 DNA follows: TGTGCCAGCACTAAGGACAGGGGACGGGGAGGTGAAAAACTGTTTTTT. V is TRBV5-6 and J is TRBJ1-4; 9 positions agree with TRBD1. V gave up 6 bases and J gave up 7 bases; unmatched junction bases: 13. This CDR3 is 16 amino acids long. Per the germline V gene, CDR1 is SGHDT and CDR2 is YYEEEE.

In this sample, this clonotype turned up a few times. The chain joins TRBV10-1 to TRBJ2-7; perhaps TRBD2 as D (6 bases). The CDR3 is 13 amino acids. Trimming removed 8 bases at V and 3 bases at J, with 14 bases between. Germline values: CDR1 WNHNN, CDR2 SYGVQD (reference sequence). The CDR3 reads CASLTRGDYEQYV. The CDR3, as DNA: TGCGCCAGCTTAACGCGGGGAGACTACGAGCAGTACGTC.

The V gene is TRBV28, the J gene TRBJ1-1, with a possible D match to TRBD1 (6 bases). The CDR3 covers 18 residues. CDR1 is MDHEN and CDR2 is SYDVKM in the germline V gene. Between the trimmed V and J ends, which lost 7 bases and 1 base, there was a span of 25 bases. CDR3 sequence: CASKGGGLLPPRNTEAFF. Here the CDR3 DNA reads TGTGCCAGCAAGGGGGGGGGGCTACTCCCCCCACGGAACACTGAAGCTTTCTTT.

The gene calls are TRBV11-2 and TRBJ1-2; no definite D call. V lost 1 base, J lost 7 bases, and 16 bases lay in between. CDR3 length equals 15 residues. CDR1 and CDR2 from the germline V gene are SGHAT and FQNNGV. The CDR3 region is CASSLGVAWYSGYTF. In DNA, the CDR3 is TGTGCCAGCAGCTTAGGGGTCGCCTGGTATTCTGGCTACACCTTC.

This sequence joins TRBV12-3 or TRBV12-4 and TRBJ2-1, with unresolved D. The CDR3 is 11 amino acids. Trimming removed 2 bases from V and 9 bases from J, with 5 bases in between. The CDR3 sequence is CASSLLREQFF. In nucleotides, the CDR3 is TGTGCCAGCAGTTTACTACGTGAGCAGTTCTTC.

V usage is TRBV7-6 and J usage is TRBJ2-3; D unclear. The CDR3 has 14 residues. The V and J ends lost 1 base and 1 base respectively, with 6 bases between them. Looked up from germline, CDR1 is SGHVS and CDR2 is FNYEAQ. CDR3 in amino acids: CASSLEWGTDTQYF. The CDR3 DNA sequence: TGTGCCAGCAGCTTAGAATGGGGCACAGATACGCAGTATTTT.

This clonotype has only a few counts. The chain uses TRBV6-4 and TRBJ1-1; D not resolved. V lost 4 bases, J lost 4 bases, and 10 bases lay in between. The CDR3 spans 13 residues. In germline, CDR1 is MRHNA, CDR2 SNTAGT. CDR3 in DNA: TGTGCCAGCAGTGCGGGGTCGGGCACTGAAGCTTTCTTT. Translating gives CASSAGSGTEAFF.

The table lists this clonotype with a few counts. This chain uses TRBV5-6 with TRBJ2-3; D is ambiguous. Germline values: CDR1 SGHDT, CDR2 YYEEEE. This CDR3 comprises 16 residues. The V and J ends lost 1 base and 0 bases respectively, with 12 bases between them. The CDR3 loop reads CASSLFGGTSTDTQYF. In DNA form, the CDR3 reads TGTGCCAGCAGCTTGTTCGGCGGAACTAGCACAGATACGCAGTATTTT.

This rearrangement joins TRBV9 to TRBJ2-1; TRBD2 aligns across 9 bases. This CDR3 comprises 17 residues. J was trimmed by 0 bases and V by 2 bases; bases with no gene match: 6. Per the germline V gene, CDR1 is SGDLS and CDR2 is YYNGEE. CDR3 amino acids: CASSVFSGGVSYNEQFF. The CDR3 DNA is TGTGCCAGCAGCGTCTTTAGCGGGGGCGTCTCCTACAATGAGCAGTTCTTC.

This clonotype has just a few counts. The chain employs TRBV20-1 and TRBJ2-5, with D maybe TRBD2 (6 bases). The V gene lost 0 bases and the J gene lost 0 bases, with 11 bases spanning the gap. This CDR3 contains 15 residues. CDR1 DFQATT and CDR2 SNEGSKA come from the germline V gene (reference sequence). Here the CDR3 DNA reads TGCAGTGCTAGAGATTCAGGCGGGAACCAAGAGACCCAGTACTTC. Translated: CSARDSGGNQETQYF.

This clonotype appeared many times. V and J are TRBV6-1 and TRBJ2-7; 7 nucleotides align to TRBD1. V gave up 0 bases and J gave up 4 bases; unmatched junction bases: 6. This CDR3 comprises 15 residues. The germline V gene encodes CDR1 MNHNS and CDR2 SASEGT. This chain's CDR3 is CASSEAPQGTYEQYV. The CDR3 coding sequence is TGTGCCAGCAGTGAAGCGCCACAGGGGACGTACGAGCAGTACGTC.

This clonotype was seen repeatedly, ten times or more. V gene TRBV11-2 combines with J gene TRBJ2-4; TRBD2 is a possible D gene (6 bases). The ends were cut back, 5 bases at V and 5 bases at J, with 13 bases in the middle. The V gene's germline CDR1 is SGHAT and CDR2 FQNNGV. CDR3 length equals 14 residues. In DNA, the CDR3 is TGTGCCAGCAGCCCCAACACGGGAGAAAACATTCAGTACTTC. Translation: CASSPNTGENIQYF.

At least ten counts were recorded for this clonotype. V is TRBV11-2 and J is TRBJ1-1; D might be TRBD1 (5 bases). V dropped 4 bases and J dropped 7 bases, with 28 bases sitting between them. This CDR3 has 18 amino acids. CDR1 and CDR2 from the germline V gene are SGHAT and FQNNGV. CDR3 DNA: TGTGCCAGCAGCTCTTTCCCGAGCAGGCCAACGGGGCGAAATGAAGCTTTCTTT. It is translated as CASSSFPSRPTGRNEAFF.

J is TRBJ1-1 and V is TRBV15; weak D call: TRBD1 (5 bases). V gave up 5 bases and J gave up 3 bases, with 10 bases separating them. The CDR3 totals 13 residues. Germline V gene sequence: CDR1 LNHNV, CDR2 YYDKDF (reference sequence). CDR3 sequence reads: CATSPGLDTEAFF. The CDR3 nucleotides are TGTGCCACCAGCCCAGGGTTGGACACTGAAGCTTTCTTT.

As regards this clonotype: An end of the junction does not agree with germline; a read error may underlie this. The chain uses TRBV30 and TRBJ2-2; TRBD1 aligns across 7 bases. This CDR3 has 13 residues. From germline, CDR1 is GTSNPN and CDR2 SVGIG (reference sequence). CDR3 loop: CAWRGTATGELLF. The CDR3 DNA reads as TGTGCCTGGAGGGGGACAGCCACCGGGGAGCTGCTTTTT.

The chain links TRBV11-2 to TRBJ2-5; D is unclear. CDR3 length: 16 amino acids. Germline CDR1 reads SGHAT; CDR2 reads FQNNGV. The V end lost 3 bases, the J end lost 5 bases, and 19 bases lay between the germline ends. This CDR3 is CASSFGLEGPRETQYF. In DNA, the CDR3 is TGTGCCAGCAGCTTCGGGCTAGAAGGGCCTCGGGAGACCCAGTACTTC. The full variable domain, its missing parts supplied by reference TRBV11-2 and TRBJ2-5, is EAGVAQSPRYKIIEKRQSVAFWCNPISGHATLYWYQQILGQGPKLLIQFQNNGVVDDSQLPKDRFSAERLKGVDSTLKIQPAKLEDSAVYLCASSFGLEGPRETQYFGPGTRLLVL.

The chain is built from TRBV6-1 and TRBJ2-5; D uncertain. The V gene's germline CDR1 is MNHNS and CDR2 SASEGT. The V and J ends lost 8 bases and 1 base respectively, with 8 bases between them. The CDR3 consists of 12 residues. CDR3 region: CASRPSQETQYF. CDR3 DNA: TGTGCCAGCCGACCGAGCCAAGAGACCCAGTACTTC.

This chain connects TRBV10-3 to TRBJ2-7, with D possibly matching TRBD2 (5 bases). This CDR3 spans 14 amino acids. Germline V CDR1 and CDR2: ENHRY, SYGVKD. CDR3 nucleotide sequence: TGTGCCACCAGTGAGGGTCCGGGGATCTACGAGCAGTACGTC. Amino acid sequence: CATSEGPGIYEQYV.